The source of this T cell receptor (beta chain) is a study of cytomegalovirus exposure and HLA in healthy donors. Study-wide findings and caveats: One cluster of highly shared sequence variants probably arose as a sequencing artifact. According to the study, roughly 180 TCR beta chains were cytomegalovirus-associated. Analysis performed later showed TCR beta chains linked to HLA being more clonally expanded than equally common others.

This PCR relied on a set of 60 Vbeta primers and 13 Jbeta primers. TCRdb's copy holds only in-frame clones and misses some; the assay was immunoSEQ multiplex PCR. The profile shows 85,000 to 100,000 clones, around 64% of them singletons. About this clone: Its antigen is not known.

This CDR3 is built from 16 residues. With V trimmed by 3 bases and J by 1 base, 6 bases remained unmatched. Germline V CDR1 and CDR2: SGHTA, FQGNSA. The gene calls are TRBV7-2 and TRBJ2-7, with 10 nucleotides matching TRBD2. The sample comprised PBMCs. This sequence originates from a human donor in good health. The CDR3 coding sequence is TGTGCCAGCAGCTTTGTAGAAGCGGGGGGGTCCTACGAGCAGTACTTC. This encodes CASSFVEAGGSYEQYF.